The 31 T cell receptor beta chains reported below all come from one sample, sequenced in a study of Graves' ophthalmopathy and Graves' hyperthyroidism. Transcripts of RNA were the source for amplifying TCR beta CDR3 regions. The first round was an RT-PCR with HTBI primers, and the second round was a multiplex PCR. One entry per CDR3 protein, called by TCRdb with MiXCR from the multiplex PCR reads. Counted here are 24,000 or so distinct CDR3 sequences, approximately 48% occurring once; the ten biggest clones make up 5% to 8.5%. Sequencing was performed on peripheral blood. These receptors originate from an adult woman with stable Graves' hyperthyroidism.

This chain connects TRBV11-1 to TRBJ1-1; a possible D gene is TRBD1 (6 bases). The germline V gene has CDR1 SGHAT and CDR2 FQDESV (reference sequence). V was shortened by 2 bases and J by 1 base, with 11 bases between the two germline ends. This CDR3 is built from 15 residues. Here the CDR3 reads CASSLRPTGNTEAFF. DNA for the CDR3: TGTGCCAGCAGCTTAAGGCCGACAGGGAACACTGAAGCTTTCTTT.

This rearrangement joins TRBV19 to TRBJ2-7; TRBD2 is a possible D gene (6 bases). This CDR3 spans 13 amino acids. The V gene lost 5 bases and the J gene lost 3 bases, with 11 bases spanning the gap. Germline V gene sequence: CDR1 LNHDA, CDR2 SQIVND (reference sequence). The CDR3 here is CASSPGLIYEQYF. CDR3 bases: TGTGCCAGTAGTCCGGGACTGATCTACGAGCAGTACTTC.

Ten or more counts support this clonotype. This chain connects TRBV30 to TRBJ1-2; a possible D gene is TRBD1 (5 bases). This CDR3 contains 13 residues. The germline V gene encodes CDR1 GTSNPN and CDR2 SVGIG (reference sequence). The V end lost 7 bases, the J end lost 1 base, and 13 bases lay between the germline ends. The DNA for the CDR3 is TGTGCCTTCGATGACAGCTTTAACTATGGCTACACCTTC. Its protein is CAFDDSFNYGYTF. The full variable domain, in which reference TRBV30 and TRBJ1-2 provide the parts outside the CDR3, is SQTIHQWPATLVQPVGSPLSLECTVEGTSNPNLYWYRQAAGRGLQLLFYSVGIGQISSEVPQNLSASRPQDRQFILSSKKLLLSDSGFYLCAFDDSFNYGYTFGSGTRLTVV.

This clonotype ranks as medium-sized (0.01 to 0.1%). The chain has TRBV24-1 and TRBJ2-2; D gene unclear. Trimming took off 1 base at V and 5 bases at J, with 7 bases between the two ends. Germline V lookup: CDR1 KGHDR, CDR2 SFDVKD. This CDR3 spans 14 amino acids. The CDR3 spells CATSDLTDTGELFF. CDR3 coding DNA: TGTGCCACCAGTGATTTAACGGATACCGGGGAGCTGTTTTTT.

In its sample, this clonotype was seen many times. The chain is built from TRBV30 and TRBJ2-5; TRBD2 matches 11 bases. Germline V gene lookup returns CDR1 GTSNPN and CDR2 SVGIG (reference sequence). With 3 bases clipped from V and 5 bases from J, the junction kept 5 bases outside the gene matches. The CDR3 runs 14 residues. CDR3 in DNA: TGTGCCTGGAGAATAGCGGGAGGGATTGAGACCCAGTACTTC. This translates into CAWRIAGGIETQYF.

The CDR3 spells CASSLTWGEQFF. CDR3 DNA: TGTGCCAGCAGCTTAACTTGGGGTGAGCAGTTCTTC. The gene calls are TRBV7-8 and TRBJ2-1; D not resolved. Looked up from germline, CDR1 is SGHVS and CDR2 is FQNEAQ. The germline V and J ends were trimmed by 2 bases and 9 bases, with 8 bases remaining between them. The CDR3 contains 12 residues. The variable domain in full, completed from reference TRBV7-8 and TRBJ2-1, reads GAGVSQSPRYKVAKRGQDVALRCDPISGHVSLFWYQQALGQGPEFLTYFQNEAQLDKSGLPSDRFFAERPEGSVSTLKIQRTQQEDSAVYLCASSLTWGEQFFGPGTRLTVL.

The rearrangement links TRBV20-1 to TRBJ2-3, with no clear D. The closer fit of TRBJ1-5 to the DNA end suggests the J call may be wrong. The CDR3 covers 15 residues. Germline V lookup: CDR1 DFQATT, CDR2 SNEGSKA (reference sequence). DNA for the CDR3: TGCAGTGCACCCCGACTAGCGGGAAGCACAGCTACGCAGCATTTT. As protein: CSAPRLAGSTATQHF.

In this sample, this clonotype turned up once. The chain carries TRBV6-5 and TRBJ2-6, with TRBD1 as a possible D gene (5 bases). This CDR3 has 17 residues. The germline V and J ends were trimmed by 3 bases and 0 bases, with 12 bases remaining between them. The germline CDR1 and CDR2 sequences are MNHEY and SVGAGI. In DNA form, the CDR3 reads TGTGCCAGCAGTTATCGGAACGGACACTCTGGGGCCAACGTCCTGACTTTC. Translation gives CASSYRNGHSGANVLTF.

In the case of this clonotype: The junction does not match germline at one end; this may be a read error. In DNA, the CDR3 is TGTGCCACCAGCAGAGATCTTTGGGACTTAATTATTTTTGGAAACATCATATATTTT. This codes for CATSRDLWDLIIFGNIIYF. The chain employs TRBV15 and TRBJ1-3; possible D gene TRBD1, 5 bases. Germline CDR1 and CDR2: LNHNV and YYDKDF (reference sequence). The CDR3 is made up of 19 amino acids.

The chain carries TRBV20-1 and TRBJ2-7, with 12 bases lining up with TRBD2. V lost 6 bases, J lost 3 bases, and 3 bases stayed unmatched. Germline V gives CDR1 DFQATT, CDR2 SNEGSKA (reference sequence). The CDR3 spans 13 residues. The CDR3 DNA is TGCAGTGCCCGGACTAGCGGGAACTACGAGCAGTACTTC. It translates to CSARTSGNYEQYF.

This clonotype was counted at least ten times. The chain couples TRBV12-3 or TRBV12-4 to TRBJ2-2; 10 bases are a match to TRBD2. The CDR3 totals 14 residues. Trimming took 5 bases from V and 7 from J; bases not matched to a gene: 4. CDR3 protein: CASSASGRVGELFF. The CDR3 nucleotides are TGTGCCAGCAGTGCTAGCGGGAGAGTCGGGGAGCTGTTTTTT.

J is TRBJ1-5 and V is TRBV2, with a tentative D call TRBD1 (5 bases). Germline CDR1 is SNHLY and CDR2 is FYNNEI. The length of the CDR3 is 14 residues. Trimming took 7 bases from V and 3 from J, leaving 13 bases between them. The CDR3 here is CASNQGGYNQPQHF. The CDR3 DNA is TGTGCCAGCAATCAGGGAGGTTACAATCAGCCCCAGCATTTT.

This clonotype counts as medium-sized (0.01 to 0.1%). The J gene is TRBJ2-7, the V gene TRBV20-1, with 11 bases identical to TRBD1. The CDR3 is 13 residues long. CDR1 is DFQATT, CDR2 SNEGSKA, per germline (reference sequence). The J segment lost 4 bases and the V segment lost 4 bases, leaving 3 bases of the junction unmatched. CDR3 bases: TGCAGTGCTACAGGACAGGGGGCGTACGAGCAGTACTTC. Translated: CSATGQGAYEQYF.

This clonotype has at least ten counts. The chain joins TRBV7-9 to TRBJ2-1; TRBD2 agrees at 7 bases. Losses at the gene ends were 5 bases for V and 3 bases for J; bases not matched to a gene: 7. Germline-derived CDR1 and CDR2 are SEHNR and FQNEAQ (reference sequence). The length of the CDR3 is 15 residues. This CDR3 is CASSHSLADYNEQFF. As DNA, the CDR3 is TGTGCCAGCAGCCATTCCCTAGCGGACTACAATGAGCAGTTCTTC.

This clonotype is classed as medium-sized. V is TRBV29-1 and J is TRBJ1-6; 9 positions agree with TRBD1. Germline CDR1 and CDR2: SQVTM and ANQGSEA. The CDR3 is 13 residues long. Germline trimming cut 6 bases from V and 7 bases from J; bases unmatched to any gene: 4. In DNA, the CDR3 is TGCAGCGTAATGGACAGGGGCAATTCACCCCTCCACTTT. Translation: CSVMDRGNSPLHF.

Relative to its sample, this clonotype is medium-sized. The chain is built from TRBV20-1 and TRBJ2-3; 7 bases are shared with TRBD2. After removal of 2 bases from V and 2 bases from J, the junction contained 10 bases not matched to a gene. The germline V gene encodes CDR1 DFQATT and CDR2 SNEGSKA (reference sequence). The CDR3 is made up of 16 amino acids. CDR3 amino acids: CSARSRTSSDTDTQYF. The CDR3 DNA sequence: TGCAGTGCTAGATCGCGGACTAGTTCCGACACAGATACGCAGTATTTT.

The rearrangement uses TRBV7-8 and TRBJ2-7, with 15 nucleotides matching TRBD2. The trim removed 5 bases at V and 5 bases at J, leaving 10 bases unmatched. This CDR3 has 17 amino acids. The germline V gene encodes CDR1 SGHVS and CDR2 FQNEAQ. As DNA, the CDR3 is TGTGCCAGCAGCAGCTTCGGACTAGCGGGAGGGCCTAACGAGCAGTACTTC. It is translated as CASSSFGLAGGPNEQYF.

This clonotype is deemed medium-sized (0.01 to 0.1%). V and J are TRBV7-2 and TRBJ2-2; perhaps TRBD2 as D (6 bases). Germline-derived CDR1 and CDR2 are SGHTA and FQGNSA. V was clipped by 7 bases and J by 8 bases, with 17 bases between them. CDR3 length: 14 residues. CDR3 loop: CASTEGLASGELFF. As DNA, the CDR3 is TGTGCCAGCACCGAAGGGCTAGCGTCGGGGGAGCTGTTTTTT.

This chain connects TRBV7-3 to TRBJ2-1, with 7 bases aligning to TRBD2. This CDR3 contains 17 residues. V trimming: 6 bases; J trimming: 8 bases; junction bases outside the gene matches: 19. Per the germline V gene, CDR1 is SGHTA and CDR2 is FQGTGA. The CDR3 reads CASREKGGPGPLDEQFF. CDR3 DNA: TGTGCCAGCAGGGAGAAGGGAGGGCCGGGACCGCTGGATGAGCAGTTCTTC.

This clonotype has ten or more counts. V gene TRBV3-1 combines with J gene TRBJ1-1; D is unresolved. The length of the CDR3 is 17 residues. V was cut by 4 bases and J by 0 bases, with 18 bases left in between. CDR1 and CDR2 (germline): LGHDT, YNNKEL (reference sequence). In DNA form, the CDR3 reads TGTGCCAGCAGCCTAACCTTGCGGGATCAGGTGAACACTGAAGCTTTCTTT. Residues: CASSLTLRDQVNTEAFF.

This clonotype has only a few counts. The CDR3 DNA reads TGTGCCAGCAGCTTCCGGGGGTCCCTAGACGAGCAGTACTTC. It is translated as CASSFRGSLDEQYF. V usage is TRBV7-8 and J usage is TRBJ2-7, with a tentative D call TRBD2 (6 bases). Germline CDR1 is SGHVS and CDR2 is FQNEAQ. V was clipped by 3 bases and J by 5 bases, with 14 bases between them. This CDR3 comprises 14 residues.

This clonotype turned up a few times. The V gene is TRBV9, the J gene TRBJ2-1; maybe TRBD2 (5 bases). The length of the CDR3 is 14 residues. Trimming stripped 3 bases from V and 2 bases from J, with 9 bases between. CDR1 is SGDLS and CDR2 is YYNGEE in the germline V gene. CDR3 residues: CASSAYGTYNEQFF. The CDR3, as DNA: TGTGCCAGCAGCGCCTACGGGACCTACAATGAGCAGTTCTTC. Full variable domain (rest looked up from reference TRBV9 and TRBJ2-1): DSGVTQTPKHLITATGQRVTLRCSPRSGDLSVYWYQQSLDQGLQFLIQYYNGEERAKGNILERFSAQQFPDLHSELNLSSLELGDSALYFCASSAYGTYNEQFFGPGTRLTVL.

This clonotype is medium-sized by share. The J gene is TRBJ2-1, the V gene TRBV2; perhaps TRBD2 as D (6 bases). Germline V gives CDR1 SNHLY, CDR2 FYNNEI. The length of the CDR3 is 12 residues. V lost 6 bases to trimming and J lost 8 bases, with 11 bases between them. CDR3: CASSVTSYEQFF. The DNA of the CDR3 is TGTGCCAGCAGCGTAACTAGCTATGAGCAGTTCTTC.

Relative to its sample, this clonotype is medium-sized (0.01 to 0.1%). The CDR3 nucleotides are TGTGCCAGCAGCTTAGCACTAGCGGGAGTGGCGAACACCGGGGAGCTGTTTTTT. Amino acids: CASSLALAGVANTGELFF. The rearrangement joins TRBV7-6 to TRBJ2-2, with 11 nucleotides matching TRBD2. The length of the CDR3 is 18 residues. The junction had 3 bases not matched to a gene; V was cut back by 0 bases and J by 0 bases. Per the germline V gene, CDR1 is SGHVS and CDR2 is FNYEAQ.

In its sample, this clonotype is medium-sized. This chain connects TRBV9 to TRBJ2-1; possibly TRBD1 or TRBD2 for D (5 bases each). V gave up 3 bases and J gave up 4 bases, with 14 bases separating them. CDR1 is SGDLS, CDR2 YYNGEE, per germline. The CDR3 spans 15 residues. The CDR3 bases are TGTGCCAGCAGCGGAACGGGGCCGGCTTACAATGAGCAGTTCTTC. This codes for CASSGTGPAYNEQFF.

On this clonotype: The junction does not match germline at one end; this may be a read error. The V gene is TRBV27, the J gene TRBJ2-7, with TRBD1 matching over 8 bases. CDR1 is MNHEY and CDR2 is SMNVEV in the germline V gene (reference sequence). This CDR3 region has 10 residues. The CDR3 DNA follows: TGTGCCAGCAGGCCCGGGACAGGCCGTTTC. Protein sequence: CASRPGTGRF.

This clonotype was observed many times. The chain links TRBV6-1 to TRBJ1-2; D not certain. From germline, CDR1 is MNHNS and CDR2 SASEGT. Trimming took off 6 bases at V and 6 bases at J, with 17 bases between the two ends. This CDR3 has 14 amino acids. CDR3 sequence reads: CASSGLGSKNGYTF. The DNA for the CDR3 is TGTGCCAGCAGCGGCCTCGGGAGCAAGAATGGCTACACCTTC.

By share, this clonotype ranks as medium-sized. The rearrangement uses TRBV24-1 and TRBJ2-7; possibly TRBD1 for D (6 bases). V shed 4 bases and J shed 3 bases, with 12 bases lying between them. Germline V gene sequence: CDR1 KGHDR, CDR2 SFDVKD. The CDR3 runs to 14 residues. The CDR3 DNA sequence: TGTGCCACCAGTGACTCCGCACAGGGCTACGAGCAGTACTTC. Protein product: CATSDSAQGYEQYF.

This clonotype was seen just once. The chain employs TRBV5-4 and TRBJ2-1; the D gene could be TRBD1 or TRBD2 (5 bases each). V lost 4 bases and J 11 bases, leaving 16 bases between the germline ends. CDR1 SGHNT and CDR2 YYREEE come from the germline V gene (reference sequence). The CDR3 length is 13 residues. The CDR3 coding sequence is TGTGCCAGCAGCGGCCCGGGACGAGACCAGCAGTTCTTC. This translates into CASSGPGRDQQFF.

This clonotype qualifies as medium-sized. The junction departs from germline at one end; a sequencing error may be responsible. The chain employs TRBV20-1 and TRBJ2-7, with 8 bases aligning to TRBD2. The CDR3 runs to 16 residues. Per germline, CDR1 DFQATT and CDR2 SNEGSKA (reference sequence). DNA of the CDR3: TGCAGTGCGAGAGGGCGCAGCGGGAGTTTTTCCTACGAGCAGTACTTC. As protein: CSARGRSGSFSYEQYF.

The chain employs TRBV2 and TRBJ2-7; 10 bases agree with TRBD2. V trimming: 7 bases; J trimming: 4 bases; junction bases outside the gene matches: 7. Germline V lookup: CDR1 SNHLY, CDR2 FYNNEI. This CDR3 has 14 amino acids. The chain's CDR3 is CASTRLAGAYEQYF. CDR3 in DNA: TGTGCCAGCACTCGACTAGCGGGTGCTTACGAGCAGTACTTC.